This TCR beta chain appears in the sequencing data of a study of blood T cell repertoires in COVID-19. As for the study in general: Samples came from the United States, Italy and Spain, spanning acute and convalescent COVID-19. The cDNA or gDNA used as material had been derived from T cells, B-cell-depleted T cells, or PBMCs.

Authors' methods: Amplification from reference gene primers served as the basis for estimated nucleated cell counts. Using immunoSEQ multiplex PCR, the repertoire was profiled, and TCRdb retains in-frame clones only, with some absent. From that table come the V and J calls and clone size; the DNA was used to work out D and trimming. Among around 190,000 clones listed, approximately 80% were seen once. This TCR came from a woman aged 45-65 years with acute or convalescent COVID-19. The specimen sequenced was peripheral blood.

The CDR3 protein is CASSPPITSGKNIQYF. Here the CDR3 DNA reads TGTGCCAGCAGCCCCCCGATCACTAGCGGGAAAAACATTCAGTACTTC. V gene TRBV7-2 combines with J gene TRBJ2-4, with 9 bases fitting TRBD2. Looked up from germline, CDR1 is SGHTA and CDR2 is FQGNSA. The CDR3 sequence is 16 residues long. V gave up 5 bases and J gave up 4 bases; unmatched junction bases: 9.